This TCR beta chain was sequenced in a study of T cell responses to AZD1222 COVID-19 vaccine. The germline V gene encodes CDR1 MNHNS and CDR2 SASEGT. This CDR3 comprises 16 residues. V shed 3 bases and J shed 0 bases, with 14 bases lying between them. General study results and limits: Unmutated variant regions are reportedly the target of nearly half of TCRs that are spike-specific. The CD4 TCRs associated with vaccination extended across spike and predominated at 160-218 and 743-854.

Remarks on this clone: Its antigen remains unknown.

The protocol was immunoSEQ multiplex PCR, while the TCRdb copy is restricted to in-frame clones and leaves out a portion. The table includes 4,000 to 5,000 clones, about 89% detected once. The sequence was obtained from an adult who received the AZD1222 COVID-19 vaccine. The sequences come from peripheral blood, collected 28 days after the second AZD1222 dose. The J gene is TRBJ1-1, the V gene TRBV6-1; a possible D gene is TRBD1 (6 bases). The CDR3 loop is CASSDPGQYMNTEAFF. The CDR3 nucleotides read TGTGCCAGCAGTGACCCCGGACAGTATATGAACACTGAAGCTTTCTTT.